The entry that follows covers one T cell receptor (beta chain) sequence. The antigen is unknown. The sample comes from a study of siplizumab effects on memory and regulatory T cells. The study's findings and limits: Mappable alloreactive CD4+ clones came from Treg cells around 70% of the time on average with siplizumab, against roughly 27% in controls. The study found naive T cells seemingly more diverse than memory cells and seemingly major alloresponse contributors.

J gave up 13 bases and V 4 bases, and 10 bases lay outside the gene matches. Germline V lookup: CDR1 SGHRS, CDR2 YFSETQ. This CDR3 has 13 residues. For every sample, about 10^5 TCR templates were assayed. The method was immunoSEQ multiplex PCR; TCRdb's version includes in-frame clones alone and lacks a portion of them. Among 100,000 or so clones listed, less than 95% were seen once. The sequence came from a human donor in good health. The material sequenced was non-Treg CD4+ T cells sorted from blood. The chain has TRBV5-1 and TRBJ2-4; 8 nucleotides align to TRBD1. CDR3 protein: CASSRSGDRTQYF. In DNA form, the CDR3 reads TGCGCCAGCAGCCGAAGTGGGGACAGGACACAGTACTTC.